Each of the 15 T cell receptor beta chains below was sequenced from the same sample in a study of technical replicates of blood from a few donors. Sequencing was performed with immunoSEQ multiplex PCR; in TCRdb, only in-frame clones are kept and a portion is missing. The sample records roughly 93,000 clones, more than 90% being singletons. Material for sequencing was T cells isolated from PBMCs. These receptors were obtained from a human donor in good health.

The chain links TRBV4-1 to TRBJ1-2; 7 bases align to TRBD1. The CDR3 is 14 amino acids. The trim removed 3 bases at V and 5 bases at J, leaving 6 bases unmatched. Germline V gene data show CDR1 as MGHRA and CDR2 as YSYEKL. DNA for the CDR3: TGCGCCAGCAGCCAGAAAACAGGGGTTTATGGCTACACCTTC. Amino acids: CASSQKTGVYGYTF.

The rearrangement links TRBV12-5 to TRBJ1-1, with 8 bases aligning to TRBD1. The trim removed 2 bases at V and 8 bases at J, leaving 4 bases unmatched. CDR3 length: 13 amino acids. Germline CDR1 LGHNT, CDR2 FRNRAP. The CDR3 sequence: CASGLPTGGEAFF. In nucleotides, the CDR3 is TGTGCTAGTGGTTTGCCTACAGGGGGAGAAGCTTTCTTT.

This clone was detected only once. The rearrangement links TRBV5-6 to TRBJ2-2, with TRBD2 as a possible D gene (5 bases). V dropped 3 bases and J dropped 6 bases, with 15 bases sitting between them. CDR3 length: 15 amino acids. Germline lookup yields CDR1 SGHDT and CDR2 YYEEEE. CDR3 nucleotides: TGTGCCAGCAGCTCGGACTCCGGGTGGGCCGGGGAGCTGTTTTTT. Translation gives CASSSDSGWAGELFF.

This clone showed up just a few times. This chain links TRBV7-9 with TRBJ1-1; unclear D gene. The length of the CDR3 is 16 residues. V lost 5 bases and J lost 1, with 17 bases in between. Germline V gene sequence: CDR1 SEHNR, CDR2 FQNEAQ (reference sequence). The CDR3 loop reads CASSANSWAPNTEAFF. The CDR3 nucleotides are TGTGCCAGCAGCGCGAATTCGTGGGCCCCGAACACTGAAGCTTTCTTT.

The chain links TRBV4-1 to TRBJ1-2; D remains unclear. The CDR3 is made up of 14 amino acids. Trimming took 5 bases from V and 8 from J, leaving 18 bases between them. CDR1 is MGHRA, CDR2 YSYEKL, per germline. The CDR3 nucleotides read TGCGCCAGCAGCTCCCGGGAGAGGGAGAAAGGCTACACCTTC. Translated, it gives CASSSREREKGYTF.

This chain links TRBV7-2 with TRBJ1-2, with D possibly being TRBD1 (5 bases). Germline lookup yields CDR1 SGHTA and CDR2 FQGNSA. V lost 4 bases and J 5 bases, leaving 5 bases between the germline ends. The CDR3 loop spans 11 amino acids. CDR3 sequence: CASSSGYGYTF. The CDR3 DNA sequence: TGTGCCAGCAGCTCAGGGTATGGCTACACCTTC.

The chain combines TRBV5-1 with TRBJ2-4; 7 bases line up with TRBD2. The germline gives CDR1 SGHRS, CDR2 YFSETQ. J gave up 0 bases and V 0 bases, and 3 bases lay outside the gene matches. CDR3 length equals 16 residues. CDR3 sequence: CASSLGGGLAKNIQYF. The CDR3 DNA follows: TGCGCCAGCAGCTTGGGGGGGGGACTAGCCAAAAACATTCAGTACTTC.

V is TRBV5-1 and J is TRBJ2-7; D not certain. The germline CDR1 and CDR2 sequences are SGHRS and YFSETQ. Trimming pared 0 bases from V and 2 bases from J, leaving 9 bases between. The CDR3 is 14 residues long. The CDR3 nucleotides are TGCGCCAGCAGCTTGGACAGTGCAACCTACGAGCAGTACTTC. Its translation: CASSLDSATYEQYF.

This clone was counted once. The chain has TRBV19 and TRBJ1-3; TRBD1 is a possible D gene (5 bases). With 5 bases removed from V and 4 bases from J, the gap between germline ends came to 6 bases. This CDR3 region has 12 residues. CDR1 LNHDA and CDR2 SQIVND come from the germline V gene (reference sequence). The CDR3 loop reads CASSYRGNTIYF. CDR3 sequence (DNA): TGTGCCAGTAGTTACAGGGGAAACACCATATATTTT.

This chain links TRBV30 with TRBJ1-5; D gene unclear. This CDR3 contains 14 residues. Germline CDR1 is GTSNPN and CDR2 is SVGIG (reference sequence). The ends were cut back, 0 bases at V and 3 bases at J, with 9 bases in the middle. The CDR3 spells CAWSVPGNNQPQHF. CDR3 sequence (DNA): TGTGCCTGGAGTGTACCGGGGAACAATCAGCCCCAGCATTTT.

This chain links TRBV4-1 with TRBJ2-2; the D gene is possibly TRBD2 (5 bases). V lost 8 bases to trimming and J lost 1 base, with 8 bases between them. This CDR3 has 13 amino acids. Looked up from germline, CDR1 is MGHRA and CDR2 is YSYEKL. The CDR3: CASRTGNTGELFF. CDR3 DNA: TGCGCCAGCCGGACTGGGAACACCGGGGAGCTGTTTTTT.

The rearrangement joins TRBV5-6 to TRBJ1-1; D perhaps matches TRBD1 (5 bases). Germline assignment: CDR1 SGHDT and CDR2 YYEEEE. The CDR3 contains 14 residues. The ends were cut back, 4 bases at V and 3 bases at J, with 13 bases in the middle. As DNA, the CDR3 is TGTGCCAGCAGCGGGTCGGCGGGGGACACTGAAGCTTTCTTT. Its translation is CASSGSAGDTEAFF.

This rearrangement joins TRBV2 to TRBJ2-1; D gene ambiguous. The CDR3 spans 15 residues. In germline, CDR1 is SNHLY, CDR2 FYNNEI. V was clipped by 7 bases and J by 1 base, with 14 bases between them. Here the CDR3 reads CASMAEVGSYNEQFF. CDR3 coding DNA: TGTGCCAGCATGGCGGAAGTTGGGTCCTACAATGAGCAGTTCTTC.

The chain couples TRBV19 to TRBJ2-2; the match to TRBD1 covers 9 bases. Germline CDR1 LNHDA, CDR2 SQIVND (reference sequence). V trimming: 7 bases; J trimming: 5 bases; junction bases outside the gene matches: 14. This CDR3 has 17 amino acids. As DNA, the CDR3 is TGTGCCAGTATAAAGGCGGGACAGGGACCTTCTACCGGGGAGCTGTTTTTT. Protein: CASIKAGQGPSTGELFF.

The chain uses TRBV30 and TRBJ1-6, with 9 bases matching TRBD1. CDR1 and CDR2 (germline): GTSNPN, SVGIG (reference sequence). The ends lost 4 bases at V and 9 bases at J; junction bases unmatched: 7. The CDR3 consists of 14 residues. Written as DNA, the CDR3 is TGTGCCTGGATAAAAGTGACAGGGGGTTCACCCCTCCACTTT. Its protein product is CAWIKVTGGSPLHF.